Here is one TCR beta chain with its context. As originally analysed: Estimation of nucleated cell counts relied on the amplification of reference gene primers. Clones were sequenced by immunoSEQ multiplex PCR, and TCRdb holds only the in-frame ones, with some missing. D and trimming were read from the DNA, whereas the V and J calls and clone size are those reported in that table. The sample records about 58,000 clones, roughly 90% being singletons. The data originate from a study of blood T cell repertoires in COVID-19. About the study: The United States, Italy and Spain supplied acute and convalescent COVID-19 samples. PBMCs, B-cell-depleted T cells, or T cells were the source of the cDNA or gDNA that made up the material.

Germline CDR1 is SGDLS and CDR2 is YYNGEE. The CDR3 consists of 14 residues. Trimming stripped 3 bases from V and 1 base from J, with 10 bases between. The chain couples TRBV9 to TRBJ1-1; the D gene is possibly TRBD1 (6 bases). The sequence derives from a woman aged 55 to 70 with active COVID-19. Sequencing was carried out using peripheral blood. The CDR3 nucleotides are TGTGCCAGCAGCGCGGGACACGCGAACACTGAAGCTTTCTTT. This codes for CASSAGHANTEAFF. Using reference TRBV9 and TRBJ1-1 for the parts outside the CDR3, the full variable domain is DSGVTQTPKHLITATGQRVTLRCSPRSGDLSVYWYQQSLDQGLQFLIQYYNGEERAKGNILERFSAQQFPDLHSELNLSSLELGDSALYFCASSAGHANTEAFFGQGTRLTVV.